This T cell receptor beta chain was found in a study of regulatory T cells in long-lasting Graves disease. Arm-PCR of CDR3 regions with iRepertoire HTBI primers generated TCR beta libraries. TCRdb itself ran the multiplex PCR reads through MiXCR, one entry per CDR3 protein. The data show approximately 560,000 distinct CDR3 sequences, with more than 15% seen just once and more than 10% held by the top ten. The sample's time point: newly diagnosed GD, antithyroid drugs for less than 3 months. After RNA was extracted from PBMCs, the TCR library was made from it. The sample was also linked to a second study, of T cells in Graves' hyperthyroidism and ophthalmopathy.

The sequencing here drew on peripheral blood mononuclear cells (PBMCs), taken at new diagnosis, from a patient treated with antithyroid drugs. The receptor was derived from a man aged 18 to 30 with Graves disease.

CDR3 in DNA: TGTGCCAGCATCTCCGGGACTAGCGGGAGACGTAGCACCGGGGAGCTGTTTTTT. The encoded protein is CASISGTSGRRSTGELFF. The rearrangement uses TRBV9 and TRBJ2-2, with 14 bases identical to TRBD2. CDR1 and CDR2 (germline): SGDLS, YYNGEE. The CDR3 loop spans 18 amino acids. Unmatched junction bases numbered 11, after V lost 6 bases and J lost 4 bases.